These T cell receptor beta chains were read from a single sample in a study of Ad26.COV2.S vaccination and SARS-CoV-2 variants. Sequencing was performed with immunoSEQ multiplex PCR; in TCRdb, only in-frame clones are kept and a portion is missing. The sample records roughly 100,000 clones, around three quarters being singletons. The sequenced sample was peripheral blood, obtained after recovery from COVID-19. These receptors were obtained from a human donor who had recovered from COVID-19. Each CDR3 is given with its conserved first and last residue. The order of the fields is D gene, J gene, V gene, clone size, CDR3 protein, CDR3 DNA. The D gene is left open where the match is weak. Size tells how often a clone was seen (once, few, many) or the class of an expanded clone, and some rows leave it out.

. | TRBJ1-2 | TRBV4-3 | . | CASSQDPKANYGYTF | TGCGCCAGCAGCCAAGATCCGAAGGCTAACTATGGCTACACCTTC
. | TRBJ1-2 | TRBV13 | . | CASSHYRSPYGYTF | TGTGCCAGCAGCCATTACAGGTCTCCCTATGGCTACACCTTC
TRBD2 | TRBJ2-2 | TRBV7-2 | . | CASSPFSGGNTGELFF | TGTGCCAGCAGCCCCTTTAGCGGGGGGAACACCGGGGAGCTGTTTTTT
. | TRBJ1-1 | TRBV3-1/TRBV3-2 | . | CASSQGAGEAFF | TGTGCCAGCAGCCAAGGGGCAGGAGAAGCTTTCTTT
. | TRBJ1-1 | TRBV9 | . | CASSTEGGGNTEAFF | TGTGCCAGCAGCACCGAGGGTGGGGGAAACACTGAAGCTTTCTTT
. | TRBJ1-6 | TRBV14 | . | CASSQVAGSSYNSPLHF | TGTGCCAGCAGCCAAGTTGCAGGGAGCTCCTATAATTCACCCCTCCACTTT
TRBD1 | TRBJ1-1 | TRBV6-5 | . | CASSYSQTGQAFF | TGTGCCAGCAGTTACAGTCAGACAGGGCAGGCTTTCTTT
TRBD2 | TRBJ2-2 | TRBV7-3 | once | CASSLGRGTTGELFF | TGTGCCAGCAGTCTCGGGCGGGGGACCACCGGGGAGCTGTTTTTT
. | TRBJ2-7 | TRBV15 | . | CATSRLQGSEQYF | TGTGCCACCAGCAGGCTTCAGGGGAGCGAGCAGTACTTC
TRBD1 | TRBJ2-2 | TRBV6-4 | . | CASRTGQGTGELFF | TGTGCCAGCAGGACGGGACAGGGGACCGGGGAGCTGTTTTTT
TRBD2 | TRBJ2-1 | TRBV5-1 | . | CASSSGTSGVNEQFF | TGCGCCAGCAGCTCCGGGACTAGCGGGGTCAATGAGCAGTTCTTC
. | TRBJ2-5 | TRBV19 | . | CASSVLAGIRETQYF | TGTGCCAGTAGTGTACTGGCGGGGATCCGAGAGACCCAGTACTTC
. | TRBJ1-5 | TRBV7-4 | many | CASSQRGYQPQHF | TGTGCCAGCAGCCAAAGGGGTTATCAGCCCCAGCATTTT
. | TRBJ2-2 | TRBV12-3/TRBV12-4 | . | CASSQGTVRELFF | TGTGCCAGCAGTCAGGGGACGGTCCGGGAGCTGTTTTTT
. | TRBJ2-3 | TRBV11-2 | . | CASSLKSQSSSTDTQYF | TGTGCCAGCAGCTTAAAATCCCAGAGCTCTAGCACAGATACGCAGTATTTT
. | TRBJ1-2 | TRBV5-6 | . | CASSLVQRNYGYTF | TGTGCCAGCAGCTTGGTTCAGCGGAACTATGGCTACACCTTC
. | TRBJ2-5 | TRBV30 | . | CAWSLEGETQYF | TGTGCCTGGAGTCTGGAGGGGGAGACCCAGTACTTC
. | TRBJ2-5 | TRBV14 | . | CASSQGSGPETQYF | TGTGCCAGCAGCCAAGGTTCCGGCCCAGAGACCCAGTACTTC
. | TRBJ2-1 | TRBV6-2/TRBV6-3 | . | CASSYQRQGSEQFF | TGTGCCAGCAGTTACCAGAGGCAGGGCAGTGAGCAGTTCTTC
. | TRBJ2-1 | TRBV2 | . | CASSPRQVNEQFF | TGTGCCAGCAGCCCTAGACAGGTCAATGAGCAGTTCTTC
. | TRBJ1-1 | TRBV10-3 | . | CATKDPTNTEAFF | TGTGCCACTAAGGACCCGACAAACACTGAAGCTTTCTTT
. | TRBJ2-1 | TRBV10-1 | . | CASSNGLGEGGFQFF | TGCGCCAGCAGCAACGGACTAGGAGAGGGGGGATTTCAGTTCTTC
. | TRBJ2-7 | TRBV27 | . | CASSLEPGRHSYEQYF | TGTGCCAGCAGTTTAGAACCCGGTAGACACTCCTACGAGCAGTACTTC
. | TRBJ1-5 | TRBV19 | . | CASSKDNQPQHF | TGTGCCAGTAGTAAGGACAATCAGCCCCAGCATTTT
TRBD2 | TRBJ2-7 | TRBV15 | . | CATSRGGSGDEQYF | TGTGCCACCAGCAGAGGGGGTAGCGGGGACGAGCAGTACTTC
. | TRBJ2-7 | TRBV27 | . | CASSSLSPITDEQYF | TGTGCCAGCAGTTCCTTAAGCCCCATTACGGACGAGCAGTACTTC
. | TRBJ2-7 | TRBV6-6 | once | CASSNSVYEQYF | TGTGCCAGCAGTAACAGTGTTTACGAGCAGTACTTC
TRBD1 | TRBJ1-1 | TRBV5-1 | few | CASSLGQGIEAFF | TGCGCCAGCAGCTTGGGACAGGGCATTGAAGCTTTCTTT
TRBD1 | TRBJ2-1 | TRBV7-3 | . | CASSLTGRTGAEQFF | TGTGCCAGCAGCTTAACGGGGAGGACAGGGGCTGAGCAGTTCTTC
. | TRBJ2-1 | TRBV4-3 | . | CASSQERGGGDEQFF | TGCGCCAGCAGCCAAGAACGAGGGGGTGGCGATGAGCAGTTCTTC
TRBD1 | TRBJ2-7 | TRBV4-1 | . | CASSQVAGTGDSYEQYF | TGCGCCAGCAGCCAAGTAGCCGGGACAGGGGACTCCTACGAGCAGTACTTC
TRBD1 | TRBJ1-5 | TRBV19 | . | CASSPGTGRRDQPQHF | TGTGCCAGTAGTCCCGGGACAGGGAGGAGGGATCAGCCCCAGCATTTT
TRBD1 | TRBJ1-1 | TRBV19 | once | CASSQQGAGTEAFF | TGTGCCAGTAGCCAACAGGGGGCAGGCACTGAAGCTTTCTTT
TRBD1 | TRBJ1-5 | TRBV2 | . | CASSKGQGVEPQHF | TGTGCCAGCAGTAAGGGACAGGGGGTCGAGCCCCAGCATTTT
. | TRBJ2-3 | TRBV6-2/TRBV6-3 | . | CASSYGGSTDTQYF | TGTGCCAGCAGTTACGGTGGCAGCACAGATACGCAGTATTTT
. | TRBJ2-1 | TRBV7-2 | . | CASSLVVSGNEQFF | TGTGCCAGCAGCTTAGTGGTATCAGGAAATGAGCAGTTCTTC